This T cell receptor beta chain originates from a study of PD-1 blockade in classical Hodgkin lymphoma. Regarding the study as a whole: Healthy donors reportedly exceeded newly diagnosed patients in baseline TCR diversity. Causes of the repertoire differences remain undefined, possibly disease activity or prior therapy. Whoever responded completely had baseline diversity much like that seen in newly diagnosed patients. By C4D1, CD4+ diversity increased significantly, especially in complete responders.

Regarding this clone: The antigen is unknown.

The protocol was immunoSEQ multiplex PCR, while the TCRdb copy is restricted to in-frame clones and leaves out a portion. The profile covers about 50,000 clones, with roughly 90% appearing a single time and roughly 14% taken by the ten largest. The time point denotes: cycle 4 day 1 (C4D1), after around six weeks of nivolumab. Relapse was seen in all patients after autologous stem cell transplantation, and brentuximab vedotin exposure was variable. The CDR3 is 11 amino acids. Germline CDR1 and CDR2: DFQATT and SNEGSKA (reference sequence). V was pared by 4 bases and J by 2 bases, with 5 bases between.

The specimen comprised peripheral blood mononuclear cells (PBMCs), sampled before the fourth cycle of nivolumab. The chain links TRBV20-1 to TRBJ1-2, with D hard to call. This TCR came from a human donor with classical Hodgkin lymphoma. In nucleotides, the CDR3 is TGCAGTGCTACAGTAAACTATGGCTACACCTTC. Translated: CSATVNYGYTF.